A single T cell receptor beta chain is shown here with its context. Its specificity is unknown. This record belongs to a study of PD-L1 blockade in urothelial cancer. About the research overall: Blood yielded a median of around 150,000 T cells per sample. Whole-study results and caveats: By 3 weeks, tumor-associated blood clones had expanded more in durable-benefit patients.

Sample contribution per patient ranged from 1 to 8, covering pretreatment and on-treatment. The data were produced by immunoSEQ multiplex PCR, yet TCRdb's version contains in-frame clones alone and is incomplete. The data hold approximately 110,000 clones, with approximately 85% observed a single time. The clonotype was recovered from a man aged 50-59 years with urothelial cancer. This specimen was PBMCs, taken around atezolizumab (anti-PD-L1) treatment.

The CDR3 here is CASRPRGRGNTIYF. The DNA of the CDR3 is TGTGCCAGCAGACCCAGGGGCCGAGGAAACACCATATATTTT. The V call is TRBV6-5, the J call TRBJ1-3, with D tentatively TRBD1 (6 bases). This CDR3 contains 14 residues. V dropped 6 bases and J dropped 4 bases, with 13 bases sitting between them. CDR1 is MNHEY, CDR2 SVGAGI, per germline.